This paragraph reports one TCR beta chain. Its antigen remains unknown. A read error may produce the germline difference seen at one junction end. The CDR3 is 10 amino acids. CDR1 is SNHLY, CDR2 FYNNEI, per germline. Produced via immunoSEQ multiplex PCR; TCRdb's table is partial and in-frame only. The data hold 9,500 to 11,000 clones, with 80% to 95% observed a single time. This entry is derived from a study of graft-versus-host responses after intestinal transplantation. Study details: Multivisceral, liver-intestinal, or isolated intestinal grafts went to recipients.

Whole-study results and caveats: Investigators detected GvH clones in recipient marrow, with some emerging earlier in ileum or blood.

The material sequenced was PBMCs, taken around 43 days after intestinal transplantation. This receptor was obtained from a human patient who received an intestinal transplant, so some T cells may come from the graft donor. The chain combines TRBV2 with TRBJ2-7; 7 nucleotides agree with TRBD2. This CDR3 reads CAGREGWQYF. In DNA form, the CDR3 reads TGTGCCGGCAGGGAGGGTTGGCAGTACTTC.